The rows below give T cell receptor beta chains drawn from one sample of a study of shared clonotypes between healthy human individuals. Only in-frame clones appear in the TCRdb table, and some are missing; sequencing was by immunoSEQ multiplex PCR. The sample records more than 2 million clones, around 95% being singletons. The source material was naive CD4+ T cells sorted from blood. Receptor source: a man between 18 and 29 years old in good health. Both conserved end residues are part of each CDR3. Fields, in order: J gene, clone size, D gene, V gene, CDR3 DNA, CDR3 protein. D genes are given only for firm matches. Clone size is shown for a subset of rows, as once, few, many or a class of expanded clone.

TRBJ2-7 | NA | NA | TRBV27 | TGTGCCAGCAGTTTAACGCCCTCAAGCTCCTACGAGCAGTACTTC | CASSLTPSSSYEQYF
TRBJ2-1 | NA | NA | TRBV5-6 | TGTGCCAGCAGCCATCAAATAGATGAGCAGTTCTTC | CASSHQIDEQFF
TRBJ1-6 | NA | NA | TRBV5-1 | TGCGCCAGCAGCTCGCTGGATGGATCACCCCTCCACTTT | CASSSLDGSPLHF
TRBJ1-2 | NA | TRBD1 | TRBV30 | TGTGCCTGGAGTGTCAAACACTTGACAGGGGGCTATGGCTACACCTTC | CAWSVKHLTGGYGYTF
TRBJ2-7 | NA | NA | TRBV5-1 | TGCGCCAGCAGACAACAGGGTGGAGTGGGAGAGCAGTACTTC | CASRQQGGVGEQYF
TRBJ1-5 | NA | NA | TRBV4-1 | TGCGCCAGGGGGACAAAGGGAAAACAGCCCCAGCATTTT | CARGTKGKQPQHF
TRBJ2-5 | once | NA | TRBV7-2 | TGTGCCAGCAGCTTAGGGCTGCAGGGAGAGACCCAGTACTTC | CASSLGLQGETQYF
TRBJ2-7 | NA | NA | TRBV5-1 | TGCGCCAGCAGCGGCTCCCCTGGCGGGGGCTCAAGCGAGCAGTACTTC | CASSGSPGGGSSEQYF
TRBJ2-5 | NA | NA | TRBV14 | TGTGCCAGCAGCCAAGTCCCGGTACAAGAGACCCAGTACTTC | CASSQVPVQETQYF
TRBJ1-2 | NA | NA | TRBV10-3 | TGTGCCATCAGCGACAGCGATGGCTACACCTTC | CAISDSDGYTF
TRBJ1-1 | NA | TRBD1 | TRBV6-5 | TGTGCCAGCAGTTACTCGGCAGGGGGCGGGTTCCCTGAAGCTTTCTTT | CASSYSAGGGFPEAFF
TRBJ1-1 | NA | NA | TRBV28 | TGTGCCAGCAGTTTCCCCCGGAGGATTCCTGAAGCTTTCTTT | CASSFPRRIPEAFF
TRBJ2-5 | NA | TRBD2 | TRBV9 | TGTGCCAGCAGCGTAGATACGGGAGGTTCGGAGACCCAGTACTTC | CASSVDTGGSETQYF
TRBJ2-7 | NA | TRBD1 | TRBV2 | TGTGCCAGCAGTACGAACAGGGGGTCCTACTACGAGCAGTACTTC | CASSTNRGSYYEQYF
TRBJ1-4 | NA | TRBD1 | TRBV5-1 | TGCGCCAGCAGCTTGGTTACTTTGGGACAGGGGTCTAATGAAAAACTGTTTTTT | CASSLVTLGQGSNEKLFF
TRBJ1-5 | NA | NA | TRBV21-1 | TGTGCCAGCAGCGCCTATTTCAATCAGCCCCAGCATTTT | CASSAYFNQPQHF
TRBJ1-5 | NA | NA | TRBV29-1 | TGCAGCGTTGATAAACAGACGGGGGGGGGTGATCAGCCCCAGCATTTT | CSVDKQTGGGDQPQHF
TRBJ1-6 | NA | NA | TRBV27 | TGTGCCAGCAGTTTAGTCAGACAGCACCTATCCTCCTATAATTCACCCCTCCACTTT | CASSLVRQHLSSYNSPLHF
TRBJ2-3 | NA | NA | TRBV29-1 | TGCAGCGTCCTTGGGGCTAGCCGTAGCACAGATACGCAGTATTTT | CSVLGASRSTDTQYF
TRBJ2-3 | NA | NA | TRBV28 | TGTGCCAGCAGTTTACCGGTAGGGGTTGCGGATACGCAGTATTTT | CASSLPVGVADTQYF
TRBJ1-6 | NA | TRBD1 | TRBV28 | TGTGCCAGCCTCCCCCAGGCGACAGGGAACACTTCACCCCTCCACTTT | CASLPQATGNTSPLHF
TRBJ2-5 | NA | TRBD2 | TRBV4-1 | TGCGCCAGCAGCCAAGATGGTAGCGGGGGGCCCCAAGAGACCCAGTACTTC | CASSQDGSGGPQETQYF
TRBJ2-3 | NA | TRBD2 | TRBV18 | TGTGCCAGCTCACCCCTACCCGGGGGGGCAGGAGATACGCAGTATTTT | CASSPLPGGAGDTQYF
TRBJ1-3 | once | NA | TRBV4-2 | TGTGCCAGCAGCCAAGAAGCAGGGTCCGGAAACACCATATATTTT | CASSQEAGSGNTIYF
TRBJ1-2 | NA | NA | TRBV5-4 | TGTGCCAGCAGCCGACCGAACTATGGCTACACCTTC | CASSRPNYGYTF
TRBJ2-3 | NA | NA | TRBV6-5 | TGTGCCAGCGGATGGGCAGATACGCAGTATTTT | CASGWADTQYF
TRBJ1-4 | NA | NA | TRBV5-1 | TGCGCCAGCAGCCTGACAGGCGCTAATGAAAAACTGTTTTTT | CASSLTGANEKLFF
TRBJ2-7 | NA | NA | TRBV2 | TGTGCCACGCGAAAGGCAGGGTTAACCTACGAGCAGTACTTC | CATRKAGLTYEQYF
TRBJ1-1 | once | NA | TRBV7-8 | TGTGCCAGCAGCTTAGCGCGACAGACTTTGGCTTTCTTT | CASSLARQTLAFF
TRBJ2-7 | NA | NA | TRBV6-5 | TGTGCCAGCAGGGATCACAGCTCCTACGAGCAGTACTTC | CASRDHSSYEQYF
TRBJ2-7 | NA | NA | TRBV9 | TGTGCCAGCAGCGCCGGGGGGACAGCGTCGTACGAGCAGTACTTC | CASSAGGTASYEQYF
TRBJ1-6 | NA | NA | TRBV9 | TGTGCCAGCTGTTCAGGGCCTAATTCACCCCTCCACTTT | CASCSGPNSPLHF